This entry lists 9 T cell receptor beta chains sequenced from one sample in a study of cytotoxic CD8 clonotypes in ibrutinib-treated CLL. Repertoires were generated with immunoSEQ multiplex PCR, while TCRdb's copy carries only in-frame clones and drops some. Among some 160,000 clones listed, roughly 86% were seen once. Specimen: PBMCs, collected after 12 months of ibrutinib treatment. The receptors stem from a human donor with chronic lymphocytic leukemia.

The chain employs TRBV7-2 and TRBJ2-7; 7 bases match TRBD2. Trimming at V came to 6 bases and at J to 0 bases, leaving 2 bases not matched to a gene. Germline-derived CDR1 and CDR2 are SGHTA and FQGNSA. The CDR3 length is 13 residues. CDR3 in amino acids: CASSRDYSYEQYF. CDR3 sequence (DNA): TGTGCCAGCAGTCGGGACTACTCCTACGAGCAGTACTTC.

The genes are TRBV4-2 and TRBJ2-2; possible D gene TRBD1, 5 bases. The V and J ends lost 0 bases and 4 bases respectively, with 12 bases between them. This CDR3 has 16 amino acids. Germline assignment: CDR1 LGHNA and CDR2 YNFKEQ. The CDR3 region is CASSQEFAGSTGELFF. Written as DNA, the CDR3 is TGTGCCAGCAGCCAAGAGTTTGCAGGGTCCACCGGGGAGCTGTTTTTT.

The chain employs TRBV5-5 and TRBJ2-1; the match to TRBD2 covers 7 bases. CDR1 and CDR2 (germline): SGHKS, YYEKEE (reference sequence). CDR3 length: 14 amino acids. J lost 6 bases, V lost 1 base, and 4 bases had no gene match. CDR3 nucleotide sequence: TGTGCCAGCAGCTTGTTATCTAGCGGCAATGAGCAGTTCTTC. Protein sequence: CASSLLSSGNEQFF.

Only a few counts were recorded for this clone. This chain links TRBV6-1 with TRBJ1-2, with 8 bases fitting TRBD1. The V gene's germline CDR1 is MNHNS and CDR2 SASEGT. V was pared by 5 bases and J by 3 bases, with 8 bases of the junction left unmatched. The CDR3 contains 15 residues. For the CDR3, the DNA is TGTGCCAGCAGTAACCTCGGACAGGGCCACTATGGCTACACCTTC. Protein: CASSNLGQGHYGYTF.

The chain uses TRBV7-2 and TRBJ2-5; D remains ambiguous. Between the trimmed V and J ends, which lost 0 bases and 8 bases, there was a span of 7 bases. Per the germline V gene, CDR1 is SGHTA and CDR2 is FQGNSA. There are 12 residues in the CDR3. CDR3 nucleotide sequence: TGTGCCAGCAGCTTAGCGAGAGGTACCCAGTACTTC. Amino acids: CASSLARGTQYF.

CDR3: CASSLASLAGNTGELFF. The CDR3 DNA sequence: TGTGCCAGCAGCTTAGCTTCGCTAGCGGGGAACACCGGGGAGCTGTTTTTT. The V gene is TRBV7-9, the J gene TRBJ2-2, with TRBD2 identical over 8 bases. J lost 1 base, V lost 0 bases, and 4 bases had no gene match. The V gene's germline CDR1 is SEHNR and CDR2 FQNEAQ (reference sequence). The CDR3 has 17 residues.

This CDR3 is CASSLRGLLTGRYEQYF. The CDR3 DNA reads TGTGCCAGCAGCCTAAGGGGACTCCTCACAGGTCGGTACGAGCAGTACTTC. The chain links TRBV7-2 to TRBJ2-7; D is perhaps TRBD2 (6 bases). V lost 5 bases and J 4 bases, leaving 24 bases between the germline ends. The CDR3 covers 17 residues. Germline V gene data show CDR1 as SGHTA and CDR2 as FQGNSA. Based on the CDR3 plus reference TRBV7-2 and TRBJ2-7, the full variable domain is GAGVSQSPSNKVTEKGKDVELRCDPISGHTALYWYRQSLGQGLEFLIYFQGNSAPDKSGLPSDRFSAERTGGSVSTLTIQRTQQEDSAVYLCASSLRGLLTGRYEQYFGPGTRLTVT.

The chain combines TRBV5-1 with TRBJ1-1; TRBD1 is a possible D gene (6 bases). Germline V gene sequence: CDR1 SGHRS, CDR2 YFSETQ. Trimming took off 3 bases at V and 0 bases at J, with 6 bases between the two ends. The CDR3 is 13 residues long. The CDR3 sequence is CASSWTVNTEAFF. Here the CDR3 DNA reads TGCGCCAGCAGCTGGACAGTGAACACTGAAGCTTTCTTT.

The DNA for the CDR3 is TGTGCCAGCAGGTTCTCAGGGACAGATACGCAGTATTTT. The encoded protein is CASRFSGTDTQYF. The gene calls are TRBV7-2 and TRBJ2-3; tentative D call: TRBD1 (5 bases). The CDR3 is made up of 13 amino acids. Trimming shortened V by 6 bases and J by 3 bases, and 10 bases separated the two germline ends. Looked up from germline, CDR1 is SGHTA and CDR2 is FQGNSA.